A single sample is the source of the 17 T cell receptor beta chains below, sequenced in a study of spatial heterogeneity in lung cancer. MiXCR was run by TCRdb on the 5' RACE reads, yielding one entry per CDR3 protein. The table shows nearly 50,000 distinct CDR3 sequences, with 7.6% occurring only once. Specified time point: sample taken at primary tumor resection. The authors sequenced whole RNA from tumor, nontumor lung or frozen PBMC without sorting. The specimen comprised PBMCs, sampled at surgery. The receptor source for this set is a female donor with early-stage non-small cell lung cancer.

This clonotype was recorded many times. The chain joins TRBV20-1 to TRBJ1-2; 10 bases fit TRBD1. The CDR3 consists of 12 residues. V was pared by 6 bases and J by 7 bases, with 5 bases of the junction left unmatched. Germline CDR1 is DFQATT and CDR2 is SNEGSKA (reference sequence). Here the CDR3 reads CSATRTGGGYTF. For the CDR3, the DNA is TGCAGTGCCACCCGGACAGGGGGTGGCTACACCTTC.

The sample holds many counts of this clonotype. The V gene is TRBV29-1, the J gene TRBJ2-7; 10 positions agree with TRBD1. Per the germline V gene, CDR1 is SQVTM and CDR2 is ANQGSEA. The CDR3 sequence is 13 residues long. Germline trimming cut 5 bases from V and 3 bases from J; bases unmatched to any gene: 4. CDR3 protein: CSVRTGGDYEQYF. Here the CDR3 DNA reads TGCAGCGTTCGGACAGGGGGTGACTACGAGCAGTACTTC.

This chain links TRBV11-2 with TRBJ1-5; D perhaps matches TRBD1 (6 bases). V was clipped by 4 bases and J by 7 bases, with 14 bases between them. The CDR3 extends over 14 amino acids. Germline CDR1 is SGHAT and CDR2 is FQNNGV. This chain's CDR3 is CASSSEARGQPQHF. CDR3 DNA sequence: TGTGCCAGCAGCTCAGAGGCCAGGGGACAGCCCCAGCATTTT.

This clonotype has more than one count but fewer than ten. This sequence joins TRBV7-6 and TRBJ2-1, with 11 nucleotides matching TRBD2. CDR3 length: 19 residues. Trimming took 2 bases from V and 7 from J; bases not matched to a gene: 16. Germline V gene data show CDR1 as SGHVS and CDR2 as FNYEAQ. In DNA form, the CDR3 reads TGTGCCAGCAGCTTACGTGCTAGCGGGGGGCTATACCCGGGGAATGAGCAGTTCTTC. Residues: CASSLRASGGLYPGNEQFF.

This clonotype turned up a few times. This rearrangement joins TRBV10-3 to TRBJ1-5, with a possible D match to TRBD1 (5 bases). The length of the CDR3 is 16 residues. Looked up from germline, CDR1 is ENHRY and CDR2 is SYGVKD. Between the trimmed V and J ends, which lost 4 bases and 4 bases, there was a span of 17 bases. The CDR3 DNA reads TGTGCCATCAGTGCCAGGGAGGACTTTCTAAATCAGCCCCAGCATTTT. It translates to CAISAREDFLNQPQHF.

The genes are TRBV5-4 and TRBJ1-2; 7 nucleotides match TRBD1. Germline loops: CDR1 SGHNT, CDR2 YYREEE (reference sequence). CDR3 length: 15 amino acids. V was clipped by 0 bases and J by 4 bases; unmatched bases: 6. The CDR3 here is CASSLGPGQPYGYTF. In nucleotides, the CDR3 is TGTGCCAGCAGCTTGGGGCCGGGACAGCCCTATGGCTACACCTTC.

This clonotype appeared a few times. The J gene is TRBJ1-3, the V gene TRBV11-2; tentative D call: TRBD1 (5 bases). The CDR3 sequence is 15 residues long. Trimming stripped 1 base from V and 0 bases from J, with 7 bases between. Germline V gene sequence: CDR1 SGHAT, CDR2 FQNNGV. The CDR3 reads CASSLGQSSGNTIYF. The DNA for the CDR3 is TGTGCCAGCAGCTTAGGACAGAGCTCTGGAAACACCATATATTTT.

The J gene is TRBJ2-1, the V gene TRBV6-2 or TRBV6-3, with 9 positions matching TRBD2. Trimming cost V 4 bases and J 4 bases; bases outside gene matches: 8. Germline V gene data show CDR1 as MNHEY and CDR2 as SVGEGT. This CDR3 contains 16 residues. The CDR3 loop is CASSSRRLADYNEQFF. CDR3 bases: TGTGCCAGCAGTTCGCGTAGACTAGCGGATTACAATGAGCAGTTCTTC.

Ten or more counts support this clonotype. V and J are TRBV25-1 and TRBJ1-1; D may be TRBD1 (5 bases). The CDR3 runs to 15 residues. V shed 2 bases and J shed 4 bases, with 14 bases lying between them. Germline lookup yields CDR1 MGHDK and CDR2 SYGVNS. The CDR3 coding sequence is TGTGCCAGCAGTGAAAGGGGAGGGAGAGGCACTGAAGCTTTCTTT. It is translated as CASSERGGRGTEAFF.

This chain joins TRBV4-2 and TRBJ2-3; possible D gene TRBD1, 9 bases. The germline CDR1 and CDR2 sequences are LGHNA and YNFKEQ. The CDR3 is made up of 21 amino acids. The germline V and J ends were trimmed by 1 base and 2 bases, with 28 bases remaining between them. The CDR3: CASSQVRDRDVWRGDTDTQYF. CDR3 bases: TGTGCCAGCAGCCAAGTTAGGGACAGGGATGTTTGGCGGGGGGACACAGATACGCAGTATTTT.

In this sample, this clonotype turned up a few times. The J gene is TRBJ1-5, the V gene TRBV7-9; tentatively, D is TRBD1 (6 bases). This CDR3 contains 15 residues. V gave up 3 bases and J gave up 1 base, with 10 bases separating them. Germline CDR1 and CDR2: SEHNR and FQNEAQ (reference sequence). The CDR3 region is CASSFAGASNQPQHF. In DNA, the CDR3 is TGTGCCAGCAGCTTTGCGGGGGCCAGCAATCAGCCCCAGCATTTT. Together with reference TRBV7-9 and TRBJ1-5, the CDR3 gives the full variable domain: DTGVSQNPRHKITKRGQNVTFRCDPISEHNRLYWYRQTLGQGPEFLTYFQNEAQLEKSRLLSDRFSAERPKGSFSTLEIQRTEQGDSAMYLCASSFAGASNQPQHFGDGTRLSIL.

CDR3 region: CASSLVFHDTQYF. The DNA for the CDR3 is TGTGCCAGCAGTTTGGTTTTCCACGATACGCAGTATTTT. The rearrangement uses TRBV12-3 or TRBV12-4 and TRBJ2-3; no clear D. CDR3 length equals 13 residues. The V end lost 3 bases, the J end lost 6 bases, and 10 bases lay between the germline ends.

The chain recombines TRBV28 with TRBJ1-5; D not resolved. Germline-derived CDR1 and CDR2 are MDHEN and SYDVKM. This CDR3 spans 14 amino acids. Trimming left V 2 bases short and J 3 bases short, with 8 bases between. The chain's CDR3 is CASSLTQNNQPQHF. Here the CDR3 DNA reads TGTGCCAGCAGTTTAACGCAGAACAATCAGCCCCAGCATTTT.

In this sample, this clonotype turned up many times. CDR3 nucleotide sequence: TGTGCCAGCAGCTCAGTTCCGGGAGCGAGGGGTGAAAAACTGTTTTTT. This translates into CASSSVPGARGEKLFF. V gene TRBV7-9 combines with J gene TRBJ1-4; possible D gene TRBD1, 5 bases. This CDR3 has 16 amino acids. The V end lost 4 bases, the J end lost 7 bases, and 19 bases lay between the germline ends. The V gene's germline CDR1 is SEHNR and CDR2 FQNEAQ (reference sequence). Full variable domain (remainder filled in from reference TRBV7-9 and TRBJ1-4): DTGVSQNPRHKITKRGQNVTFRCDPISEHNRLYWYRQTLGQGPEFLTYFQNEAQLEKSRLLSDRFSAERPKGSFSTLEIQRTEQGDSAMYLCASSSVPGARGEKLFFGSGTQLSVL.

The J gene is TRBJ1-6, the V gene TRBV5-4, with D possibly matching TRBD1 (6 bases). CDR1 is SGHNT and CDR2 is YYREEE in the germline V gene (reference sequence). This CDR3 region has 16 residues. V lost 4 bases and J 0 bases, leaving 11 bases between the germline ends. The CDR3 loop reads CASSQQGSSYNSPLHF. CDR3 nucleotides: TGTGCCAGCAGCCAACAGGGCAGCTCCTATAATTCACCCCTCCACTTT.

V is TRBV6-2 or TRBV6-3 and J is TRBJ2-4, with 7 bases that match TRBD1. This CDR3 contains 16 residues. The germline gives CDR1 MNHEY, CDR2 SVGEGT. V shed 6 bases and J 0 bases; nucleotides not matched to a gene: 8. CDR3 sequence reads: CASSRPGTVAKNIQYF. CDR3 bases: TGTGCCAGCAGCCGTCCCGGGACAGTAGCCAAAAACATTCAGTACTTC.

To note about this clonotype: This sequence may be a read error, since a much larger clone differs from it by one base. This chain connects TRBV5-1 to TRBJ1-1, with a weak D call TRBD1 (5 bases). The CDR3 totals 15 residues. CDR1 and CDR2 (germline): SGHRS, YFSETQ. The CDR3 here is CASSLFGGSGNEASF. The CDR3 DNA is TGCGCCAGCAGCTTGTTTGGGGGTTCTGGCAACGAAGCTTCCTTT.